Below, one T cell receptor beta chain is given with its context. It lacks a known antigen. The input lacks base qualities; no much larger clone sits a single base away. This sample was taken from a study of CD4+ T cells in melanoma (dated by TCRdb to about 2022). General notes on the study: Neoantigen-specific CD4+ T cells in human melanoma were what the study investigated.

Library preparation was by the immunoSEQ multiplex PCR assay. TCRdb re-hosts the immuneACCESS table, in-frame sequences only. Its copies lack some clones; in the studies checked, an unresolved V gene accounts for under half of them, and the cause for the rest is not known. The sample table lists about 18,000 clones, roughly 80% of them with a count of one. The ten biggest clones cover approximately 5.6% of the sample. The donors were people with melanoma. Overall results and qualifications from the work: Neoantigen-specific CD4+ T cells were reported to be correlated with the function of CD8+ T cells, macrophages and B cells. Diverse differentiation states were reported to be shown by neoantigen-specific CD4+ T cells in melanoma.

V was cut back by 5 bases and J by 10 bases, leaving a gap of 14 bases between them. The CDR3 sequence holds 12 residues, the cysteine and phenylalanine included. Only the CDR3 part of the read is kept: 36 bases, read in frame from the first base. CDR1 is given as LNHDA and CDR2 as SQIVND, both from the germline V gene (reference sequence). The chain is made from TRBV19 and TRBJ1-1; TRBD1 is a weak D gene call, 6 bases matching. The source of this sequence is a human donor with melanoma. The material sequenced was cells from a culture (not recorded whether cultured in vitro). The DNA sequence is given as TGTGCCAGTAGTCCGCTCCAGGGGACAGCTTTCTTT. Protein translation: CASSPLQGTAFF.